Listed below are T cell receptor beta chains from one sample, sequenced in a study of blood T cells in healthy people across ages. TCRdb reprocessed the 5' RACE reads via MiXCR and lists one record per CDR3 protein. The sample lists just over 1 million distinct CDR3 sequences, roughly 45% seen once, with approximately 17% in the top ten. The sample consisted of blood. These receptors originate from a woman in her sixties in good health. Each CDR3 is given with its conserved first and last residue. A D gene is named only where the DNA matches it firmly. Size is omitted from some rows. Given values are once, few, many or a class for expanded clones.

CDR3 DNA	CDR3 protein	clone size	V gene	J gene	D gene
TGCGCCAGCAGCTTGGCGGGGCAGACCCAGTACTTC	CASSLAGQTQYF	few	TRBV5-1	TRBJ2-5	NA
TGCAGTGCTAGACCCCTTCGGGATGGCTACGAGCAGTACTTC	CSARPLRDGYEQYF	many	TRBV20-1	TRBJ2-7	NA
TGTGCCAGCAGTTTACCCCCCAGGTCCTCCTACAATGAGCAGTTCTTC	CASSLPPRSSYNEQFF	few	TRBV27	TRBJ2-1	NA
TGTGCCAGACACAAGCCCGAAGCTTTCTTT	CARHKPEAFF	NA	TRBV11-3	TRBJ1-1	NA
TGTGCCAGCACGCGGGCAACCGGAACAGATACGCAGTATTTT	CASTRATGTDTQYF	few	TRBV27	TRBJ2-3	NA
TGTGCCAGCAGCGTAAGGGTCGTAGGGGAGCTGTTTTTT	CASSVRVVGELFF	NA	TRBV7-2	TRBJ2-2	NA
TGTGCCAGCAGCTTGGCCGGGACTAGCGGATACAATGAGCAGTTCTTC	CASSLAGTSGYNEQFF	many	TRBV5-1	TRBJ2-1	TRBD2
TGTGCCAGCAGCTTATGGTCGGGGTCCGGCACTGAAGCTTTCTTT	CASSLWSGSGTEAFF	NA	TRBV13	TRBJ1-1	NA
TGTGCCAGCAGCAGGGGAAACAATCAGCCCCAGCATTTT	CASSRGNNQPQHF	NA	TRBV7-9	TRBJ1-5	NA
TGTGCCAGCAGTAACGGGGGTAGGGTGTTTTTT	CASSNGGRVFF	NA	TRBV12-3/TRBV12-4	TRBJ1-4	NA
TGTGCCAGCAGAGCCGGGACAGGGGTCTCACCCCTCCACTTT	CASRAGTGVSPLHF	NA	TRBV9	TRBJ1-6	TRBD1
TGCAGTGCTACCATAGCGGGAGTGGCAGATACGCAGTATTTT	CSATIAGVADTQYF	NA	TRBV20-1	TRBJ2-3	TRBD2
TGTGCCAGCAGCTTAGGGGCTAGCGATGAGCAGTTCTTC	CASSLGASDEQFF	many	TRBV7-9	TRBJ2-1	NA
TGTACCAGCAGCAACTCCGGGACTAGCGGGAGAGAAGAGCAGTACTTC	CTSSNSGTSGREEQYF	NA	TRBV7-6	TRBJ2-4	TRBD2
TGTGCCAGCAGCTTAGTCCACCCACTAGCGGGAGGAGCCAAAAACATTCAGTACTTC	CASSLVHPLAGGAKNIQYF	NA	TRBV11-2	TRBJ2-4	TRBD2
TGTGCCAGCAAGTTAGCGGGAGGGATCCACGAGCAGTACTTC	CASKLAGGIHEQYF	few	TRBV6-2/TRBV6-3	TRBJ2-7	TRBD2
TGTGCCAGCAGCCAAGGCCTCGTAACAGCCCAGGAGACCCAGTACTTC	CASSQGLVTAQETQYF	NA	TRBV3-1	TRBJ2-5	NA
TGTGCCAGCAGCGCGGGTCAGGACCTGGGAGAGACCCAGTACTTC	CASSAGQDLGETQYF	NA	TRBV27	TRBJ2-5	NA
TGCGCCAGCAGGGGACGGACTAGCGGGCCATACGAGCAGTACTTC	CASRGRTSGPYEQYF	NA	TRBV10-2	TRBJ2-7	TRBD2
TGTGCCAGCAGCCACAGTAATACAGGCGGATCCTACGAGCAGTACTTC	CASSHSNTGGSYEQYF	few	TRBV7-9	TRBJ2-7	NA
TGTGCCAGCAGGCCGACAGGGGGCGCGGGTAAAAATACGCAGTATTTT	CASRPTGGAGKNTQYF	NA	TRBV12-3/TRBV12-4	TRBJ2-3	TRBD1
TGCAGTGCTAGCCCCTCAGGGGCGGCCCAGTACTTC	CSASPSGAAQYF	many	TRBV20-1	TRBJ2-5	NA
TGCAGTGCTAGAGCAGCGGGAGAGATCTCCTACAATGAGCAGTTCTTC	CSARAAGEISYNEQFF	few	TRBV20-1	TRBJ2-1	TRBD2
TGTGCCAGCAGTGCGGGGAACAATGAGCAGTTCTTC	CASSAGNNEQFF	few	TRBV2	TRBJ2-1	NA
TGTGCCAGCAGCTTTGGGGATCGCGAGCAGTACTTC	CASSFGDREQYF	NA	TRBV11-3	TRBJ2-7	NA
TGTGCCATCAGTGCTTCTAGCGGGAGAAACACCGGGGAGCTGTTTTTT	CAISASSGRNTGELFF	NA	TRBV10-3	TRBJ2-2	TRBD2
TGCGCCAGCAGCCAATGGTTCGGGGGCTCGACTAGCGGAAGACTAGCCAAAAACATTCAGTACTTC	CASSQWFGGSTSGRLAKNIQYF	few	TRBV4-1	TRBJ2-4	TRBD2
TGTGCCAGCAGCGTAGTAGCCTTAAGCTCCTACAATGAGCAGTTCTTC	CASSVVALSSYNEQFF	NA	TRBV11-1	TRBJ2-1	NA
TGTGCCATCGGGACAGGGATCTACAATGAGCGGTTCTTC	CAIGTGIYNERFF	NA	TRBV10-3	TRBJ2-1	TRBD1
TGTGCCAGCAGTTCTAGCGGGAGGGCCTACGAGCAGTACTTC	CASSSSGRAYEQYF	NA	TRBV12-3/TRBV12-4	TRBJ2-7	TRBD2
TGCGCCAGCAGCCAAGAGGGACTGCGCTATGGCTACACCTTC	CASSQEGLRYGYTF	many	TRBV4-1	TRBJ1-2	NA